This T cell receptor beta chain came from a study of T cell responses to AZD1222 COVID-19 vaccine. Study-wide findings and caveats: White British people made up most donors, females outnumbered males, and clonal diversity was possibly underestimated. Reports indicate that nearly half of spike-specific TCRs are directed at unmutated variant regions. Baseline testing showed seropositivity in only a handful of AZD1222 recipients.

This clone was detected only a few times. Its cognate antigen is unknown. TCRdb keeps only in-frame clones here, not all; method: immunoSEQ multiplex PCR. The data show 140,000 to 150,000 clones, with about 89% seen just once and 7.5% held by the top ten. The CDR3 sequence is 17 residues long. V dropped 5 bases and J dropped 3; count of bases not matched to a gene: 8. The V gene's germline CDR1 is SNHLY and CDR2 FYNNEI. The V and J genes are TRBV2 and TRBJ2-7; the match to TRBD2 covers 15 bases. The receptor's source is an adult who received the MenACWY meningococcal vaccine as a control. Sequencing used peripheral blood, obtained 28 days after the second dose of the MenACWY control vaccine. The CDR3, as DNA: TGTGCCAGCAGTCACGGACTAGCGGGGGGGCACAGCTACGAGCAGTACTTC. Its translation is CASSHGLAGGHSYEQYF.